Detailed here is one T cell receptor (beta chain). This entry belongs to a study of control samples from healthy donors and cancer patients. CDR3 length equals 18 residues. Germline CDR1 is SGHNT and CDR2 is YENEEA. Trimming took off 2 bases at V and 3 bases at J, with 22 bases between the two ends. Here immunoSEQ multiplex PCR was the method, and the copy in TCRdb shows in-frame clones only, minus some. The repertoire holds about 180,000 clones, with approximately 94% as singletons. J is TRBJ1-1 and V is TRBV11-3; the D gene is possibly TRBD1 (6 bases). Specimen: blood. This clonotype was obtained from a woman aged 18-29 years in good health. CDR3 residues: CASSLQGFWGAGDTEAFF. The DNA for the CDR3 is TGTGCCAGCAGCTTACAGGGCTTTTGGGGGGCTGGAGACACTGAAGCTTTCTTT.